This T cell receptor (beta chain) originates from a study of post-analysis software for immune sequencing data. The length of the CDR3 is 13 residues. Per the germline V gene, CDR1 is SGHVT and CDR2 is SQSDAQ. Trimming took off 4 bases at V and 6 bases at J, with 12 bases between the two ends. Unique molecular identifiers had been added to the TCR beta cDNA libraries. Each CDR3 protein gets one entry after TCRdb re-called the PCR reads with MiXCR. The sample holds 160,000 or so distinct CDR3 sequences, 30% to 45% seen once. This clonotype was detected only a few times. The chain has TRBV7-4 and TRBJ1-2; D may be TRBD1 (6 bases). This TCR came from a girl aged 10 to 17 with multiple sclerosis. This specimen consisted of blood, obtained after autologous hematopoietic stem cell transplantation. The CDR3 coding sequence is TGTGCCAGCAGCTCACAGGGAAGCGATGGCTACACCTTC. Amino acids: CASSSQGSDGYTF.